This TCR beta chain was retrieved from a study of blood T cell repertoires in COVID-19. TCRdb keeps only in-frame clones here, not all; method: immunoSEQ multiplex PCR. Of approximately 480,000 clones listed, roughly 87% are singletons. Regarding this clone: Different DNA sequences within this sample yield the same CDR3.

Trimming pared 2 bases from V and 2 bases from J, leaving 7 bases between. The CDR3 loop spans 13 amino acids. Per germline, CDR1 MNHEY and CDR2 SVGAGI. In Seattle, patients joined the study during active infection and were tracked longitudinally. The sequencing input was peripheral blood. The sequence was obtained from a man younger than 35 with COVID-19, enrolled during active disease. This chain joins TRBV6-5 and TRBJ2-7; a weak D match, TRBD1 (5 bases). CDR3 in DNA: TGTGCCAGCAGTTACCAGGGTACCTACGAGCAGTACTTC. Its protein product is CASSYQGTYEQYF.